This T cell receptor beta chain was sequenced for a study of CD8 T cells in Susac syndrome (dated by TCRdb to the late 2010s). For the wider study: Among the Susac syndrome patients who were sequenced, clinically active disease was present in about six and clinical remission was observed in roughly eight. At blood withdrawal, Susac syndrome patients were either therapy-naive, taking corticosteroids (in some cases with IVIg as well), or taking IVIg alone. The study used repertoire sequencing to test whether antigen drove CD8+ T cell activation and differentiation in Susac syndrome.

RNA was extracted using the RNeasy kit, and about 0.5 to 1 microgram was reverse transcribed with random hexamers. TCR beta CDR3 regions were amplified with the immunoSEQ multiplex PCR assay covering 54 Vbeta and 13 Jbeta segments. PCR amplification bias was corrected by using a synthetic template baseline for primer optimization and computational correction. Turning to the authors' computational methods: Only productive sequences were kept, with reads annotated to V, D and J genes according to IMGT and analyzed in immunoSEQ Analyzer. Clonality was computed as one minus Shannon entropy normalized by log2 of the number of productive unique sequences. For each patient and control, public and private clones were evaluated among the 100 most prevalent clones. Susac-specific clones were defined as absent from healthy and MS cohorts, around 970 published viral clones and other ImmuneACCESS disease sequences. The public reads were reprocessed in TCRdb via fastp at Q25 and MiXCR, keeping in-frame beta chains. Merged by CDR3 protein, the rows form single entries marked with the most common genes and DNA. The V and J calls were not made by the authors but by TCRdb's processing. Counted in this sample were around 110,000 distinct CDR3 sequences; nearly 96% of them appeared once. Clones ranked in the top ten supply approximately 0.15% of the sample.

Peripheral blood CD8+ and CD4+ T cells from healthy donors, Susac syndrome patients and multiple sclerosis patients were profiled by high-throughput TCR beta sequencing. Susac syndrome patients met recently defined diagnostic criteria for definite or probable disease. CD8+ TEMRA cells were enriched by FACS, while bulk CD8+ and CD4+ T cells were purified by magnetic negative isolation. Blood was collected in EDTA tubes and processed within 24 hours, with PBMCs isolated through density gradient centrifugation. PBMCs destined for TCR sequencing were cryopreserved in liquid nitrogen and later thawed in a 37 °C water bath. Purity of sorted or isolated CD4+, CD8+ and CD8+ TEMRA cells was at least 90%. Based on the germline V gene (reference sequence), the CDR1 and CDR2 sequences are SEHNR and FQNEAQ. Inclusive of the bounding cysteine and phenylalanine, the CDR3 is 15 residues long. Of the read, only the CDR3 DNA is kept; its 45 bases are in frame from base 1. Trimmed from V: 2 bases; trimmed from J: 0 bases; junction bases lacking a gene match: 3.

On the study overall, not on this receptor specifically: No clonal expansion was detected in the CD4+ T cell repertoire of Susac syndrome patients. The number of individuals in the TCR sequencing and HLA analysis was recognized as being relatively small.

This clonotype was counted a few times. What this receptor recognizes is not known. Within one base of it there is no much larger clone, and no base qualities were kept. Rearrangement joined TRBV7-9 to TRBJ2-7; TRBD1 matches 8 bases in the middle. The sequenced material came from CD4+ T cells from PBMCs. The source of this sequence is a human donor with Susac syndrome. The nucleotide sequence reads as follows: TGTGCCAGCAGCTTATGGACAGGGAGCTCCTACGAGCAGTACTTC. This encodes CASSLWTGSSYEQYF. The CDR3, completed at both ends by the reference TRBV7-9 and TRBJ2-7 genes, gives the full variable domain DTGVSQNPRHKITKRGQNVTFRCDPISEHNRLYWYRQTLGQGPEFLTYFQNEAQLEKSRLLSDRFSAERPKGSFSTLEIQRTEQGDSAMYLCASSLWTGSSYEQYFGPGTRLTVT.